What follows are 18 T cell receptor beta chains derived from one specimen sequenced in a study of PD-1 blockade in classical Hodgkin lymphoma. The data were produced by immunoSEQ multiplex PCR, yet TCRdb's version contains in-frame clones alone and is incomplete. In the table there are some 90,000 clones, nearly 95% of which are singletons. Autologous stem cell transplantation was followed by relapse in every patient, and brentuximab vedotin exposure varied. The sample here was peripheral blood mononuclear cells (PBMCs), taken before the second cycle of nivolumab. The receptors derive from a human donor with classical Hodgkin lymphoma.

The chain joins TRBV19 to TRBJ2-7; either TRBD1 or TRBD2 may fit D (6 bases each). Germline V gene sequence: CDR1 LNHDA, CDR2 SQIVND (reference sequence). Between the trimmed V and J ends, which lost 3 bases and 2 bases, there was a span of 23 bases. This CDR3 spans 18 amino acids. The CDR3 region has the DNA TGTGCCAGTAGTATTTCCGGGTTAAAACGGGGGCGCGCCTACGAGCAGTACTTC. This translates into CASSISGLKRGRAYEQYF. Together with reference TRBV19 and TRBJ2-7, the CDR3 gives the full variable domain: DGGITQSPKYLFRKEGQNVTLSCEQNLNHDAMYWYRQDPGQGLRLIYYSQIVNDFQKGDIAEGYSVSREKKESFPLTVTSAQKNPTAFYLCASSISGLKRGRAYEQYFGPGTRLTVT.

The chain links TRBV19 to TRBJ1-2; 8 bases are a match to TRBD1. This CDR3 contains 13 residues. With 6 bases clipped from V and 4 bases from J, the junction kept 4 bases outside the gene matches. Germline CDR1 LNHDA, CDR2 SQIVND (reference sequence). The CDR3 loop reads CASSKQGVYGYTF. Here the CDR3 DNA reads TGTGCCAGTAGCAAACAGGGGGTCTATGGCTACACCTTC.

This clone was recorded once. J is TRBJ2-7 and V is TRBV10-2; D is uncertain. The CDR3 loop spans 12 amino acids. Germline values: CDR1 WSHSY, CDR2 SAAADI. Trimming shortened V by 3 bases and J by 4 bases, and 7 bases separated the two germline ends. Here the CDR3 DNA reads TGCGCCAGCAGTGATATGGGGTACGAGCAGTACTTC. Translating it yields CASSDMGYEQYF.

The genes are TRBV7-6 and TRBJ2-7; the match to TRBD2 covers 12 bases. Trimming at V came to 5 bases and at J to 6 bases, leaving 8 bases not matched to a gene. The CDR3 is made up of 15 amino acids. Germline V gene sequence: CDR1 SGHVS, CDR2 FNYEAQ. The CDR3 nucleotides read TGTGCCAGCAGCCAGAGGACTAGCGGGACAGGCGAGCAGTACTTC. Translating gives CASSQRTSGTGEQYF. The entire variable domain, with the rest obtained from reference TRBV7-6 and TRBJ2-7, is as follows: GAGVSQSPRYKVTKRGQDVALRCDPISGHVSLYWYRQALGQGPEFLTYFNYEAQQDKSGLPNDRFSAERPEGSISTLTIQRTEQRDSAMYRCASSQRTSGTGEQYFGPGTRLTVT.

The V and J genes are TRBV7-6 and TRBJ2-2, with 7 bases fitting TRBD1. The CDR3 runs to 14 residues. CDR1 and CDR2 (germline): SGHVS, FNYEAQ. V lost 7 bases, J lost 6 bases, and 8 bases stayed unmatched. The CDR3 bases are TGTGCCAGCATTCCGGGACAGAGGCCCGGGGAGCTGTTTTTT. Amino acids: CASIPGQRPGELFF. Filled out from reference TRBV7-6 and TRBJ2-2, the complete variable domain reads GAGVSQSPRYKVTKRGQDVALRCDPISGHVSLYWYRQALGQGPEFLTYFNYEAQQDKSGLPNDRFSAERPEGSISTLTIQRTEQRDSAMYRCASIPGQRPGELFFGEGSRLTVL.

V is TRBV5-1 and J is TRBJ2-1; 8 bases align to TRBD2. With V trimmed by 6 bases and J by 7 bases, 12 bases remained unmatched. The CDR3 covers 15 residues. Germline V lookup: CDR1 SGHRS, CDR2 YFSETQ. The CDR3 sequence: CASTSRGGILNEQFF. The CDR3 DNA is TGCGCCAGCACCTCCCGGGGGGGAATTCTTAATGAGCAGTTCTTC.

J is TRBJ1-1 and V is TRBV6-6, with TRBD1 matching over 7 bases. The CDR3 sequence is 15 residues long. V lost 4 bases and J lost 6; bases outside the gene matches: 11. CDR1 and CDR2 (germline): MNHNY, SVGAGI (reference sequence). The CDR3 protein is CASSFASYRGSEAFF. The CDR3 nucleotides read TGTGCCAGCAGTTTCGCCTCCTACAGGGGCTCTGAAGCTTTCTTT.

The CDR3 DNA reads TGTGCCAGCTACAGAGGGACTGGAAACACCATATATTTT. Amino acid sequence: CASYRGTGNTIYF. The J gene is TRBJ1-3, the V gene TRBV6-6, with D unresolved. V lost 8 bases, J lost 2 bases, and 10 bases lay in between. Germline V gene data show CDR1 as MNHNY and CDR2 as SVGAGI (reference sequence). The CDR3 length is 13 residues.

The chain carries TRBV28 and TRBJ1-1, with D uncertain. The CDR3 runs to 12 residues. CDR1 MDHEN and CDR2 SYDVKM come from the germline V gene. Between the trimmed V and J ends, which lost 6 bases and 7 bases, there was a span of 12 bases. The chain's CDR3 is CASRLDRSEAFF. The CDR3 DNA is TGTGCCAGCAGACTTGACCGCAGTGAAGCTTTCTTT.

This sequence joins TRBV11-3 and TRBJ2-2; D may be TRBD2 (5 bases). With 4 bases removed from V and 2 bases from J, the gap between germline ends came to 14 bases. The CDR3 contains 16 residues. Germline CDR1 reads SGHNT; CDR2 reads YENEEA. CDR3 amino acids: CASSSTRRTNTGELFF. CDR3 DNA sequence: TGTGCCAGCAGCTCAACGCGGCGGACTAACACCGGGGAGCTGTTTTTT.

J is TRBJ2-2 and V is TRBV29-1; TRBD1 might be the D (6 bases). Trimming removed 4 bases from V and 3 bases from J, with 9 bases in between. The CDR3 runs 13 residues. CDR1 SQVTM and CDR2 ANQGSEA come from the germline V gene. The CDR3 DNA reads as TGCAGCGTTGGGGACACAGACACCGGGGAGCTGTTTTTT. Protein sequence: CSVGDTDTGELFF.

The V gene is TRBV6-6, the J gene TRBJ2-7, with 7 bases that match TRBD1. Germline lookup yields CDR1 MNHNY and CDR2 SVGAGI (reference sequence). V lost 6 bases, J lost 4 bases, and 12 bases stayed unmatched. CDR3 length: 15 residues. The CDR3 spells CASSPDRFLRYEQYF. The CDR3 nucleotides read TGTGCCAGCAGCCCGGACAGGTTTTTAAGGTACGAGCAGTACTTC.

This rearrangement joins TRBV6-1 to TRBJ1-1, with D unresolved. From germline, CDR1 is MNHNS and CDR2 SASEGT. This CDR3 region has 14 residues. The V gene lost 0 bases and the J gene lost 0 bases, with 5 bases spanning the gap. The CDR3 nucleotides read TGTGCCAGCAGTGAAGCCGGGCTGAACACTGAAGCTTTCTTT. It is translated as CASSEAGLNTEAFF.

This chain uses TRBV6-5 with TRBJ2-2, with D tentatively TRBD1 or TRBD2 (5 bases each). Trimming took 0 bases from V and 7 from J, leaving 9 bases between them. The CDR3 sequence is 14 residues long. Germline V gene lookup returns CDR1 MNHEY and CDR2 SVGAGI. This CDR3 is CASSYSGGGGELFF. The DNA for the CDR3 is TGTGCCAGCAGTTACTCTGGGGGTGGCGGGGAGCTGTTTTTT.

The rearrangement uses TRBV19 and TRBJ2-1, with D possibly being TRBD1 (6 bases). The CDR3 has 13 amino acids. The V and J ends lost 6 bases and 4 bases respectively, with 10 bases between them. CDR1 and CDR2 from the germline V gene are LNHDA and SQIVND (reference sequence). DNA of the CDR3: TGTGCCAGTAGCGGACAGAATTACAATGAGCAGTTCTTC. Amino acid sequence: CASSGQNYNEQFF.

The chain is built from TRBV7-2 and TRBJ1-1; D ambiguous. The CDR3 loop spans 15 amino acids. With 3 bases removed from V and 4 bases from J, the gap between germline ends came to 15 bases. CDR1 is SGHTA and CDR2 is FQGNSA in the germline V gene. For the CDR3, the DNA is TGTGCCAGCAGCTTCGGCTTGAACAGTCCCACTGAAGCTTTCTTT. Translated, it gives CASSFGLNSPTEAFF.

CDR3 loop: CASSEGLREGPTGELFF. The DNA for the CDR3 is TGTGCCAGCAGTGAGGGTTTAAGGGAGGGACCCACTGGGGAGCTGTTTTTT. J is TRBJ2-2 and V is TRBV25-1; TRBD2 matches 7 bases. V shed 3 bases, J shed 8 bases, and the junction held 15 bases outside the gene matches. This CDR3 comprises 17 residues. The germline V gene encodes CDR1 MGHDK and CDR2 SYGVNS.

This clone appeared once. V and J are TRBV28 and TRBJ2-3; TRBD2 matches 7 bases. Germline CDR1 MDHEN, CDR2 SYDVKM. CDR3 length: 15 amino acids. J was trimmed by 5 bases and V by 10 bases; bases with no gene match: 15. CDR3 sequence (DNA): TGTGCCACAAACCCCGGACTAGTCGTGCTAGATACGCAGTATTTT. This gives the protein CATNPGLVVLDTQYF.